The 10 T cell receptor beta chains below were found in one sample sequenced in a study of monozygotic twins with inflammatory bowel disease. TCRdb reworked the 5' RACE reads into one entry per CDR3 protein, no DNA. The ten top clones account for more than 1%, within a sample of some 130,000 distinct CDR3 sequences. Source material: blood. These receptors originate from a human donor with ulcerative colitis or Crohn's disease, or a healthy co-twin of an affected twin (not recorded which).

This rearrangement joins TRBV5-1 to TRBJ2-1. Germline V gene sequence: CDR1 SGHRS, CDR2 YFSETQ. This CDR3 has 14 residues. CDR3 loop: CASSLVVQYNEQFF.

The gene calls are TRBV4-3 and TRBJ2-7; TCRdb lists TRBD1, though no DNA is available to test this call. The germline V gene has CDR1 LGHNA and CDR2 YSLEER. The CDR3 is made up of 13 amino acids. The CDR3: CASSQRQGYEQYF.

The chain couples TRBV12-3 or TRBV12-4 to TRBJ2-2; absent DNA, TCRdb's TRBD1 call cannot be checked. The CDR3 spans 14 residues. The CDR3 is CASKRTGTTGELFF.

This chain uses TRBV27 with TRBJ2-5; TCRdb outputs TRBD1, but without DNA this stays unchecked. Per the germline V gene, CDR1 is MNHEY and CDR2 is SMNVEV (reference sequence). The CDR3 length is 14 residues. CDR3 sequence: CASSLIPGRETQYF.

The chain has TRBV18 and TRBJ2-7; TCRdb's D call, TRBD1, is unchecked because there is no DNA. The CDR3 totals 12 residues. Germline V gene sequence: CDR1 KGHSH, CDR2 LQKENI. CDR3: CASSGTVDEQYF.

J is TRBJ2-1 and V is TRBV13; checking the TCRdb D call of TRBD1 is not possible without DNA. Germline CDR1 is PRHDT and CDR2 is FYEKMQ (reference sequence). The CDR3 sequence is 12 residues long. CDR3 sequence reads: CASSSDRGREFF.

This CDR3 reads CASSPDRVGEQYF. The chain couples TRBV7-2 to TRBJ2-7; TCRdb gives TRBD1 as the D gene, but with no DNA this cannot be confirmed. This CDR3 has 13 residues. Germline lookup yields CDR1 SGHTA and CDR2 FQGNSA.

The V call is TRBV2, the J call TRBJ2-1; TCRdb indicates TRBD2, and absent DNA this call remains unverified. Germline CDR1 SNHLY, CDR2 FYNNEI. This CDR3 region has 15 residues. The CDR3 region is CASSSGTSGRHEQFF. Based on the CDR3 plus reference TRBV2 and TRBJ2-1, the full variable domain is EPEVTQTPSHQVTQMGQEVILRCVPISNHLYFYWYRQILGQKVEFLVSFYNNEISEKSEIFDDQFSVERPDGSNFTLKIRSTKLEDSAMYFCASSSGTSGRHEQFFGPGTRLTVL.

This rearrangement joins TRBV20-1 to TRBJ2-3; TCRdb lists TRBD2, though no DNA is available to test this call. CDR1 and CDR2 from the germline V gene are DFQATT and SNEGSKA (reference sequence). CDR3 length equals 15 residues. The CDR3 here is CSALAGGPGTDTQYF.

V gene TRBV10-3 combines with J gene TRBJ1-5; absent DNA, TCRdb's TRBD1 call cannot be checked. The germline CDR1 and CDR2 sequences are ENHRY and SYGVKD. This CDR3 has 16 residues. CDR3 sequence: CAISDRDRAGNQPQHF.